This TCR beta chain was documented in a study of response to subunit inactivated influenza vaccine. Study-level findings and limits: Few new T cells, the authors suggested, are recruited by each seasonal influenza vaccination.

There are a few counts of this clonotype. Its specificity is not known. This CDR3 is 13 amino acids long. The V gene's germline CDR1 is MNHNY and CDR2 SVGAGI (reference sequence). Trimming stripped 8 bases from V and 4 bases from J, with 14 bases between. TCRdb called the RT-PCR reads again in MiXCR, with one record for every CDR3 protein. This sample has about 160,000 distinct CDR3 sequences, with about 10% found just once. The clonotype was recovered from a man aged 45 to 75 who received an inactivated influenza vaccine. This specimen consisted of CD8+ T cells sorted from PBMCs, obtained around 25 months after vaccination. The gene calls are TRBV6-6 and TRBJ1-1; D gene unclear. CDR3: CASALGGGTEAFF. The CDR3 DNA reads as TGTGCCAGCGCCCTGGGAGGCGGCACTGAAGCTTTCTTT.